What follows are 26 T cell receptor beta chains derived from one specimen sequenced in a study of T cells expressing NK-cell markers. TCRdb reworked the 5' RACE reads into one entry per CDR3 protein, no DNA. The sample features about 110,000 distinct CDR3 sequences, with approximately 17% in its top ten. Sequencing was performed on blood T cells: a sorted CD56 or NKG2C T cell subset, CD4+ or CD8+ T cells, or bulk PBMC T cells (not recorded which). These receptor sequences come from a woman between 18 and 69 years old in good health.

The chain combines TRBV2 with TRBJ2-5; TCRdb reports TRBD1, a call that lacks DNA to check it against. The germline CDR1 and CDR2 sequences are SNHLY and FYNNEI. The CDR3 is 15 amino acids. CDR3: CATKDGTEIQETQYF.

The V gene is TRBV7-8, the J gene TRBJ2-1; TCRdb gives TRBD2 as the D gene, but with no DNA this cannot be confirmed. The CDR3 is 16 residues long. Per germline, CDR1 SGHVS and CDR2 FQNEAQ. CDR3 residues: CASSHRGEGLGNEQFF. Looking up the rest from reference TRBV7-8 and TRBJ2-1 gives the full variable domain: GAGVSQSPRYKVAKRGQDVALRCDPISGHVSLFWYQQALGQGPEFLTYFQNEAQLDKSGLPSDRFFAERPEGSVSTLKIQRTQQEDSAVYLCASSHRGEGLGNEQFFGPGTRLTVL.

The rearrangement links TRBV20-1 to TRBJ1-1. CDR3 length: 15 amino acids. CDR1 is DFQATT, CDR2 SNEGSKA, per germline (reference sequence). The CDR3 is CSARDGSGMNTEAFF.

The gene calls are TRBV4-3 and TRBJ2-1; the D gene TCRdb calls, TRBD1, cannot be checked with no DNA. CDR1 is LGHNA and CDR2 is YSLEER in the germline V gene. The CDR3 length is 17 residues. CDR3 sequence reads: CASSQDRGGRTYNEQFF.

The chain joins TRBV24-1 to TRBJ1-6. Looked up from germline, CDR1 is KGHDR and CDR2 is SFDVKD. The CDR3 covers 13 residues. CDR3 protein: CATSYGDYSPLHF.

This rearrangement joins TRBV21-1 to TRBJ1-1. TRBV21-1 has pseudogene status. CDR3 length: 14 residues. CDR3: CASSKAEGNTEAFF.

This chain uses TRBV4-3 with TRBJ2-7. Germline V CDR1 and CDR2: LGHNA, YSLEER. The CDR3 sequence is 13 residues long. The CDR3 loop reads CASSQDQGYEQYF.

The CDR3 loop reads CASTPAGFNEQFF. The chain recombines TRBV12-3 or TRBV12-4 with TRBJ2-1; TCRdb selects TRBD1, and the lack of DNA leaves this call unchecked. The CDR3 consists of 13 residues.

The V gene is TRBV12-3 or TRBV12-4, the J gene TRBJ1-1. This CDR3 comprises 13 residues. CDR3 region: CASSLGRDTEAFF.

This CDR3 reads CAAQERGGTEAFF. This chain joins TRBV24-1 and TRBJ1-1; TCRdb's D gene call, TRBD1, goes unchecked for lack of DNA. Germline V gene sequence: CDR1 KGHDR, CDR2 SFDVKD. The CDR3 covers 13 residues.

CDR3 residues: CASSPMADNEQFF. The rearrangement uses TRBV5-4 and TRBJ2-1. Per the germline V gene, CDR1 is SGHNT and CDR2 is YYREEE (reference sequence). The length of the CDR3 is 13 residues.

The chain links TRBV6-1 to TRBJ2-1; TCRdb gives TRBD1 as the D gene, but with no DNA this cannot be confirmed. CDR1 and CDR2 (germline): MNHNS, SASEGT. The CDR3 sequence is 14 residues long. CDR3 in amino acids: CASARETRYNEQFF.

V and J are TRBV15 and TRBJ2-1. Germline V gene data show CDR1 as LNHNV and CDR2 as YYDKDF (reference sequence). The CDR3 covers 11 residues. CDR3 amino acids: CATSSYNEQFF.

The chain recombines TRBV29-1 with TRBJ2-7; TCRdb's D call of TRBD1 is untestable without DNA. Germline V gives CDR1 SQVTM, CDR2 ANQGSEA. The CDR3 is 11 amino acids. CDR3 amino acids: CSALGNEEQYF.

The CDR3 sequence is CASSPDPGKNRHEQFF. The chain carries TRBV5-6 and TRBJ2-1; TCRdb's D call of TRBD1 is untestable without DNA. The CDR3 is made up of 16 amino acids. The V gene's germline CDR1 is SGHDT and CDR2 YYEEEE.

V gene TRBV7-8 combines with J gene TRBJ1-3. The CDR3 totals 12 residues. Germline lookup yields CDR1 SGHVS and CDR2 FQNEAQ. The CDR3 loop reads CASRLSGNTIYF.

The genes are TRBV11-2 and TRBJ2-1; absent DNA, TCRdb's TRBD2 call cannot be checked. The CDR3 has 15 residues. CDR1 is SGHAT and CDR2 is FQNNGV in the germline V gene. CDR3 region: CASSSGGVGTNEQFF. The full variable domain, rest sourced from reference TRBV11-2 and TRBJ2-1, is EAGVAQSPRYKIIEKRQSVAFWCNPISGHATLYWYQQILGQGPKLLIQFQNNGVVDDSQLPKDRFSAERLKGVDSTLKIQPAKLEDSAVYLCASSSGGVGTNEQFFGPGTRLTVL.

This rearrangement joins TRBV5-4 to TRBJ2-2. The CDR3 has 12 residues. The germline CDR1 and CDR2 sequences are SGHNT and YYREEE (reference sequence). CDR3 residues: CASSSDSGELFF.

V gene TRBV12-3 or TRBV12-4 combines with J gene TRBJ2-7. CDR3 length: 13 residues. CDR3 sequence: CASSASGAYEQYF.

The V and J genes are TRBV10-1 and TRBJ2-1; TCRdb selects TRBD2, and the lack of DNA leaves this call unchecked. The CDR3 consists of 14 residues. The germline V gene encodes CDR1 WNHNN and CDR2 SYGVQD (reference sequence). The CDR3 here is CASSGLAGVNEQFF.

The CDR3 reads CASSYGELDYGYTF. This rearrangement joins TRBV6-5 to TRBJ1-2. From germline, CDR1 is MNHEY and CDR2 SVGAGI. The CDR3 contains 14 residues.

This chain joins TRBV14 and TRBJ2-2; TCRdb's D call of TRBD2 is untestable without DNA. This CDR3 comprises 15 residues. Germline CDR1 is SGHDN and CDR2 is FVKESK. CDR3 loop: CASSISGANTGELFF.

This chain uses TRBV7-3 with TRBJ2-7; there is no DNA to check the TCRdb D call of TRBD1. Germline V gene data show CDR1 as SGHTA and CDR2 as FQGTGA. CDR3 length equals 13 residues. This CDR3 reads CATTGQGVLEQYF.

The V gene is TRBV5-5, the J gene TRBJ1-2. This CDR3 spans 14 amino acids. CDR1 is SGHKS, CDR2 YYEKEE, per germline (reference sequence). Here the CDR3 reads CASSLGEYGYGYTF.

The chain uses TRBV28 and TRBJ1-5; TCRdb's D call of TRBD1 is untestable without DNA. Per the germline V gene, CDR1 is MDHEN and CDR2 is SYDVKM. The CDR3 covers 14 residues. The CDR3 is CASSHREGNQPQHF.

This sequence joins TRBV19 and TRBJ1-5. The CDR3 is made up of 15 amino acids. Germline V gives CDR1 LNHDA, CDR2 SQIVND (reference sequence). The CDR3 here is CASIHAGRSNQPQHF.